The source of this TCR beta chain is a study of response to subunit inactivated influenza vaccine. TCRdb analysed the RT-PCR reads with MiXCR anew, one entry per CDR3 protein. The table includes 500,000 to 600,000 distinct CDR3 sequences, 7.6% detected once. The CDR3 runs 16 residues. Looked up from germline, CDR1 is SGHNT and CDR2 is YYREEE (reference sequence). V gave up 1 base and J gave up 5 bases; unmatched junction bases: 6. The receptor comes from a man aged 45 to 75 who received an inactivated influenza vaccine. The material sequenced was PBMCs from blood, taken around 25 months after vaccination. The rearrangement links TRBV5-4 to TRBJ2-5, with 12 bases lining up with TRBD2. The CDR3 nucleotides read TGTGCCAGCAGCTTGTCGGCTAGCGGGGGGGAGGAGACCCAGTACTTC. It encodes CASSLSASGGEETQYF.